The 13 T cell receptor beta chains in this list originate from one sample, sequenced in a study of blood T cells in healthy people across ages. Primers used in a second PCR of roughly 7 to 11 cycles were a sample-barcoded 5' primer and a J-beta primer mix. TCRdb called the 5' RACE reads again in MiXCR, with one record for every CDR3 protein. The repertoire holds some 1,800,000 distinct CDR3 sequences, with about two fifths as singletons. The sequencing sample was made of blood. The receptors stem from a human donor in good health.

In this sample, this clonotype turned up a few times. This sequence joins TRBV5-5 and TRBJ2-1; no reliable D call. Germline V gene lookup returns CDR1 SGHKS and CDR2 YYEKEE (reference sequence). The CDR3 runs 15 residues. Deletions cut 0 bases from V and 3 bases from J, with 10 bases between. In DNA, the CDR3 is TGTGCCAGCAGCTTGGTAGGGTCCGGCTACAATGAGCAGTTCTTC. As protein: CASSLVGSGYNEQFF.

The genes are TRBV12-3 or TRBV12-4 and TRBJ2-1; 14 bases are a match to TRBD2. The CDR3 consists of 19 residues. With V trimmed by 5 bases and J by 4 bases, 13 bases remained unmatched. As DNA, the CDR3 is TGTGCCAGCAGTCGCTCCCTGACTAGCGGGGGGGTCCGATACAATGAGCAGTTCTTC. It codes for CASSRSLTSGGVRYNEQFF.

This chain connects TRBV29-1 to TRBJ2-3, with D possibly matching TRBD2 (5 bases). The length of the CDR3 is 15 residues. The germline V gene has CDR1 SQVTM and CDR2 ANQGSEA. Trimming removed 2 bases from V and 2 bases from J, with 14 bases in between. DNA for the CDR3: TGCAGCGTTGAAAGGTCAGGAGGCCTCACAGATACGCAGTATTTT. Translated, it gives CSVERSGGLTDTQYF.

A remark on this clonotype: An end of the junction differs from the germline gene, which may be a read error. J is TRBJ1-1 and V is TRBV20-1; D not resolved. The CDR3 loop spans 15 amino acids. CDR1 DFQATT and CDR2 SNEGSKA come from the germline V gene (reference sequence). CDR3 amino acids: CSAREWAGLNTEAFF. DNA of the CDR3: TGCAGTGCTAGAGAATGGGCTGGCCTAAACACCGAAGCTTTCTTT.

This clonotype was detected only a few times. V usage is TRBV12-3 or TRBV12-4 and J usage is TRBJ1-1; D not certain. The V end lost 6 bases, the J end lost 0 bases, and 11 bases lay between the germline ends. The CDR3 is 14 residues long. This CDR3 reads CASSTRLLNTEAFF. CDR3 DNA: TGTGCCAGCAGCACCAGGCTCCTGAACACTGAAGCTTTCTTT.

V usage is TRBV6-4 and J usage is TRBJ1-2, with TRBD1 as a possible D gene (6 bases). Trimming took 0 bases from V and 7 from J, leaving 12 bases between them. The CDR3 contains 14 residues. CDR1 is MRHNA and CDR2 is SNTAGT in the germline V gene. The CDR3 DNA is TGTGCCAGCAGTGACTCGAACAGGGTCGGTGGCTACACCTTC. Translating gives CASSDSNRVGGYTF.

This clonotype was recorded a few times. The J gene is TRBJ2-7, the V gene TRBV10-3, with 9 bases lining up with TRBD1. The CDR3 length is 15 residues. V was pared by 10 bases and J by 5 bases, with 15 bases of the junction left unmatched. From germline, CDR1 is ENHRY and CDR2 SYGVKD. This CDR3 is CATLRDRENLHEQYF. CDR3 nucleotide sequence: TGTGCCACACTCCGGGACAGGGAAAATTTACACGAGCAGTACTTC.

This clonotype was detected only a few times. As DNA, the CDR3 is TGTGCCAGCAGCCGACAGGATACACACTCTGGGGCCAACGTCCTGACTTTC. Protein: CASSRQDTHSGANVLTF. The V and J genes are TRBV12-3 or TRBV12-4 and TRBJ2-6; the D gene is possibly TRBD1 (6 bases). Trimming left V 6 bases short and J 0 bases short, with 15 bases between. This CDR3 is 17 amino acids long.

The genes are TRBV29-1 and TRBJ2-3; 8 positions agree with TRBD2. CDR1 and CDR2 from the germline V gene are SQVTM and ANQGSEA. The CDR3 is made up of 12 amino acids. J gave up 6 bases and V 5 bases, and 4 bases lay outside the gene matches. CDR3 nucleotide sequence: TGCAGCGTTAGCGGGAGTTTTGATACGCAGTATTTT. Residues: CSVSGSFDTQYF.

This clonotype was detected only a few times. The gene calls are TRBV5-1 and TRBJ2-1; D may be TRBD2 (5 bases). V gave up 4 bases and J gave up 2 bases, with 19 bases separating them. Germline CDR1 is SGHRS and CDR2 is YFSETQ. This CDR3 is built from 17 residues. CDR3 bases: TGCGCCAGCAGCGGAACACTTAGCGTGACAACCTACAATGAGCAGTTCTTC. Its protein is CASSGTLSVTTYNEQFF.

This clonotype came up a few times. CDR3 amino acids: CSAREPRGDTDTQYF. The CDR3 nucleotides are TGCAGTGCTAGAGAACCCCGGGGGGACACAGATACGCAGTATTTT. The chain carries TRBV20-1 and TRBJ2-3; 7 nucleotides align to TRBD2. The CDR3 length is 15 residues. With 0 bases clipped from V and 2 bases from J, the junction kept 5 bases outside the gene matches. Per the germline V gene, CDR1 is DFQATT and CDR2 is SNEGSKA (reference sequence).

The rearrangement joins TRBV6-5 to TRBJ2-2; D could derive from TRBD1 or TRBD2 (7 bases each). V shed 0 bases and J shed 3 bases, with 14 bases lying between them. Germline CDR1 reads MNHEY; CDR2 reads SVGAGI. The CDR3 length is 17 residues. The CDR3 DNA follows: TGTGCCAGCAGTTACTCAGGGGAGGGGGCTTACACCGGGGAGCTGTTTTTT. Protein: CASSYSGEGAYTGELFF.

This clonotype has only a few counts. The rearrangement links TRBV20-1 to TRBJ2-1, with D hard to call. The germline CDR1 and CDR2 sequences are DFQATT and SNEGSKA (reference sequence). The CDR3 runs 14 residues. The germline V and J ends were trimmed by 2 bases and 3 bases, with 11 bases remaining between them. The DNA for the CDR3 is TGCAGTGCTAGAATAGGGCTGGGCTACAATGAGCAGTTCTTC. Protein: CSARIGLGYNEQFF.